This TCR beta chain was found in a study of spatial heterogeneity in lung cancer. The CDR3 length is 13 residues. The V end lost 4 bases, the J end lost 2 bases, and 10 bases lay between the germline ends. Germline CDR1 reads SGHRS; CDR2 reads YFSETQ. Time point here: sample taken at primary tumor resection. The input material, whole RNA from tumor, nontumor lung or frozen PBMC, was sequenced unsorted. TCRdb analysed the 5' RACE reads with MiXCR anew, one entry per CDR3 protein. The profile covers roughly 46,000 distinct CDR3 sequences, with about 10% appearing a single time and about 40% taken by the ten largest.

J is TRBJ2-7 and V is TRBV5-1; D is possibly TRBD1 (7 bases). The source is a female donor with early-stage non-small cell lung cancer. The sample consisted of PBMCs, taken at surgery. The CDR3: CASSAGQTYEQYF. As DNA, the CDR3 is TGCGCCAGCAGCGCGGGACAGACCTACGAGCAGTACTTC.